Sequencing of this T cell receptor beta chain was carried out in a study of shared T cell receptors in the human thymus (dated by TCRdb to about 2021). Context from the whole study: The study investigated the way shared, self-reactive T-cell receptor alpha chains are produced in the human thymus.

Worth noting for this clone: The antigen this receptor binds is unknown. The input lacks base qualities; no much larger clone sits a single base away.

Reading from cysteine to phenylalanine, the CDR3 counts 14 amino acids. Left in the record is the CDR3 DNA by itself, 42 bases read in frame from the first base. CDR1 SGDLS and CDR2 YYNGEE are derived from the germline V gene. The germline ends are 10 bases apart after V is trimmed by 4 bases and J by 2 bases. Libraries were made using the immunoSEQ multiplex PCR assay. As stored in TCRdb, this immuneACCESS dataset retains in-frame rearrangements with V and J assigned. A fraction of the clones does not appear; measured against another copy, unresolved V genes explain less than half of the discrepancy, and the remainder lacks a known reason. The sample table lists 500,000 to 850,000 clones, approximately 89% of them with a count of one. The ten largest clonotypes hold about 0.0094% of the sample. These data were likewise used in another study, on human thymus T cells. The other study reports the following: Immunologically healthy infants undergoing open corrective cardiac surgery for congenital heart defects in Finland were used as donors. The thymus tissue came from surgical resects taken out during corrective cardiac surgery. Biased V and J gene segment usage appeared to be present in both thymic and peripheral blood repertoires. The related research reported highly overlapping thymic TCR repertoires among unrelated individuals. The study used about 8 infant thymus samples plus four related peripheral blood samples to characterize TCR alpha and beta repertoires. Donor ages ranging from about 7 to 244 days were recorded, and over 5 male and a couple of female infants were included in the cohort. After being mechanically released from the tissue, thymocytes were kept at -70 degrees C in pellets of roughly 10-30 million cells. Genomic DNA was extracted from frozen cell pellets with a QIAsymphony instrument. TCRB and TCRAD loci were amplified from a standardized quantity of quality-controlled genomic DNA using the immunoSEQ multiplex PCR assay. The amplicons covered the V(D)J region and were long enough to include the CDR3 and to identify the V and J genes. Amplicon sequencing was performed on an Illumina platform through the commercial immunoSEQ service. Primer bias and sequencing errors were corrected as previously described, and TCRAD and TCRB were defined on the basis of the IMGT database. The repertoires were analysed using immunoSEQ Analyzer 3.0 and VDJTools for basic statistics, V/J segment usage, diversity estimates, rarefaction and pairwise overlap. Chao1, ChaoE, Efron-Thisted, Shannon and inverse Simpson indices were used to estimate diversity, which was also estimated on datasets down-sampled to the smallest sample. Repertoire overlap was determined by strict matching of CDR3 nucleotide sequence, V gene and J gene, and Jaccard-based multidimensional scaling clustering was applied. On average, roughly 800,000 unique TCRB clonotypes were obtained from thymus samples, compared with roughly 89,000 from blood samples.

The clonotype originates from a boy under three years old with a congenital heart defect. Donor details come from another sample of the same person, matched by shared clones. The rearrangement combines TRBV9 with TRBJ1-5, with the D gene too uncertain to name. The sequenced material came from thymocytes. The nucleotide sequence reads as follows: TGTGCCAGCAGCTCCCACCAGGGCAATCAGCCCCAGCATTTT. The encoded protein is CASSSHQGNQPQHF.